This TCR beta chain was sequenced for a study of shared clonotypes between healthy human individuals. About the study: CD4 naive and CD4 memory each took three plates per donor, while CD8 naive took two and CD8 memory one.

Naive CD8 isolation took CD45RO-negative cells positively selected for CCR7 and excluded terminally differentiated effector memory CD45RA+ cells. As concerns this clone: Its antigen remains unidentified.

CDR3 length: 16 residues. V gave up 0 bases and J gave up 8 bases; unmatched junction bases: 11. The germline CDR1 and CDR2 sequences are MNHEY and SMNVEV (reference sequence). Study-level findings and limits: Of the naive CD4 clonotypes, approximately 5% were shared across a handful of donors. An expected dependence of interdonor clonotype sharing on sequencing depth was noted.

For sorted subsets, approximately 180 ng DNA per replicate equaled roughly 29,000 T cell genomes. Data came from immunoSEQ multiplex PCR; TCRdb stores just in-frame clones and leaves some out. The sample shows some 2 million clones, approximately 95% of them seen only once. Source material: naive CD8+ T cells sorted from blood. The clonotype was recovered from a young man in good health. The rearrangement links TRBV27 to TRBJ1-2; the match to TRBD1 covers 8 bases. Written as DNA, the CDR3 is TGTGCCAGCAGTTTATCTTTCACAGGGGGAACATTCGGCTACACCTTC. Protein: CASSLSFTGGTFGYTF.